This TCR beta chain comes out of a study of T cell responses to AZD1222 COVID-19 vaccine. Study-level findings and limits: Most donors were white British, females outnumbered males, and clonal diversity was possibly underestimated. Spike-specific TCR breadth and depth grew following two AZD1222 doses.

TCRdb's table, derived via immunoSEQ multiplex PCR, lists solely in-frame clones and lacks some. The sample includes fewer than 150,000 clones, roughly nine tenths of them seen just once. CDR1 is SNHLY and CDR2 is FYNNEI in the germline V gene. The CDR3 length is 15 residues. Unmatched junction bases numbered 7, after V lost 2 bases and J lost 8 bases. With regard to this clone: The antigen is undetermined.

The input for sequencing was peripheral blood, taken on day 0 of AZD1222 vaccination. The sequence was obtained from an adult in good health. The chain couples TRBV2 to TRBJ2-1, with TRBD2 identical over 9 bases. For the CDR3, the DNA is TGTGCCAGCAGTGAATTGGCGGGAGGGCGCGATGAGCAGTTCTTC. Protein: CASSELAGGRDEQFF.